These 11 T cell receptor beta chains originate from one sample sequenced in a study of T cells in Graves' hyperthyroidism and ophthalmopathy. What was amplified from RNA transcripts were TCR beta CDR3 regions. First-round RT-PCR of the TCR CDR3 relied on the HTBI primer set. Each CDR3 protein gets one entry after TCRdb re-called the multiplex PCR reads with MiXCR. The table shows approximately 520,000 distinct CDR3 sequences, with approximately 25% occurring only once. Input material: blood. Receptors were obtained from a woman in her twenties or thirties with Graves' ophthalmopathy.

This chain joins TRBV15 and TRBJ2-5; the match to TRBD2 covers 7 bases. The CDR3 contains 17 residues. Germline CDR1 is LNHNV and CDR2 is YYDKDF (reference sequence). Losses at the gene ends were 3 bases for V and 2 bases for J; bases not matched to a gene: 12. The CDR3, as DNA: TGTGCCACCAGCAGCCCGACGGGCGGGGGACTTCAAGAGACCCAGTACTTC. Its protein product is CATSSPTGGGLQETQYF.

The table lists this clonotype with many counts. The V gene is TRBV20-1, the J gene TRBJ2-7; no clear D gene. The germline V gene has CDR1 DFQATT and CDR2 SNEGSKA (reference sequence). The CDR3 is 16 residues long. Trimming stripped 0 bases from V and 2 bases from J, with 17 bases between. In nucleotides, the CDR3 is TGCAGTGCTAGAGATCCACAGACGGCAGGACCCTACGAGCAGTACTTC. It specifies CSARDPQTAGPYEQYF.

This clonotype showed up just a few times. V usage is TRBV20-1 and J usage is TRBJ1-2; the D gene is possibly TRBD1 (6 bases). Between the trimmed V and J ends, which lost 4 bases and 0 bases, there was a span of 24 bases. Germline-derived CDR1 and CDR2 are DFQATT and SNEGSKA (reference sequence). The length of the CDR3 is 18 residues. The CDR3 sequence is CSAIGDHLGGLSNYGYTF. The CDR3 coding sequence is TGCAGTGCTATAGGGGACCACCTAGGGGGTCTCTCTAACTATGGCTACACCTTC.

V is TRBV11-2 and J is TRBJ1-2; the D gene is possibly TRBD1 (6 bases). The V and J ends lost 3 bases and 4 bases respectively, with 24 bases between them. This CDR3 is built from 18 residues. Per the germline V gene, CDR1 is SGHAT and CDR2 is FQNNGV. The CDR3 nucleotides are TGTGCCAGCAGCTTTTTTTCAGACGACAGGTCTTTTGGCTATGGCTACACCTTC. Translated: CASSFFSDDRSFGYGYTF.

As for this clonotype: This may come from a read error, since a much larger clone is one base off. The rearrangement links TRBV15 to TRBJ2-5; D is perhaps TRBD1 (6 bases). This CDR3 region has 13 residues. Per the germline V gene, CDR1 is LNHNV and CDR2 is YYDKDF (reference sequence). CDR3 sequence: CATSYRAGETQDF. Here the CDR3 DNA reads TGTGCCACCAGCTACAGGGCAGGGGAGACCCAGGACTTC.

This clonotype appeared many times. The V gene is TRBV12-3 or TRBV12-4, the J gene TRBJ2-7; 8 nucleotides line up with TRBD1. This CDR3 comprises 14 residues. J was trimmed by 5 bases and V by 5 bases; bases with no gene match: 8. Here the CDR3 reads CASSLLQGAHEQYF. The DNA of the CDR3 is TGTGCCAGCAGTCTTCTTCAGGGGGCTCACGAGCAGTACTTC.

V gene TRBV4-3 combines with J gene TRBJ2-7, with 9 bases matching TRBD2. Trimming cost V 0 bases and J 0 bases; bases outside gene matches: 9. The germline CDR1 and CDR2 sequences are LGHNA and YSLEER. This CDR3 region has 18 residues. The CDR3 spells CASSQDVSGGYSSYEQYF. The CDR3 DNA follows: TGCGCCAGCAGCCAAGATGTTAGCGGGGGTTACAGCTCCTACGAGCAGTACTTC.

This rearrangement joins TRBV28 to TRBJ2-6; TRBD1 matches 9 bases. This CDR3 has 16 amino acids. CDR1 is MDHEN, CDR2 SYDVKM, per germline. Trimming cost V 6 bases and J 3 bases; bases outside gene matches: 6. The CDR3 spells CASSYHRGLGANVLTF. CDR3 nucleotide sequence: TGTGCCAGCAGCTATCACAGGGGGCTTGGGGCCAACGTCCTGACTTTC.

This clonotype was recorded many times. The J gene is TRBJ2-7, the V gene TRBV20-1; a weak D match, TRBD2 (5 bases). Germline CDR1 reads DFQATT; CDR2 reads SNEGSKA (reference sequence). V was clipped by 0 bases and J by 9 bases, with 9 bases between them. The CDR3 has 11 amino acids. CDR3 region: CSARDMRAQYF. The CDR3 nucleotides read TGCAGTGCTAGAGATATGAGGGCGCAGTACTTC.

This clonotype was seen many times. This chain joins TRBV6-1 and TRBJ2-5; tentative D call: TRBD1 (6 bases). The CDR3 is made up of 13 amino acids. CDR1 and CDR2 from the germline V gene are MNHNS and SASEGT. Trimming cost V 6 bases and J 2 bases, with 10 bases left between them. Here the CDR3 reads CASSDRIQETQYF. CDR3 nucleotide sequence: TGTGCCAGCAGCGACAGGATTCAAGAGACCCAGTACTTC.

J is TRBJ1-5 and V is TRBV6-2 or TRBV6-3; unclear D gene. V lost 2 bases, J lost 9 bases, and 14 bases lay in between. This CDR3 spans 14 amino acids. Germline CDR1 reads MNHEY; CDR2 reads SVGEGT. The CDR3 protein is CASSYPPVKRPQHF. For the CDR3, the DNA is TGTGCCAGCAGTTACCCCCCGGTAAAGAGGCCCCAGCATTTT.